This T cell receptor (beta chain) appears in the sequencing data of a study of blood T cells in healthy people across ages. This clonotype was counted only a few times. Through a sample-barcoded 5' primer and a J-beta primer mix, a second PCR was run for roughly 6 to 12 cycles. TCRdb reprocessed the 5' RACE reads via MiXCR and lists one record per CDR3 protein. The sample records around 800,000 distinct CDR3 sequences, around 42% being singletons. Losses at the gene ends were 6 bases for V and 0 bases for J; bases not matched to a gene: 6. The CDR3 sequence is 15 residues long. The clonotype was recovered from a man aged 60-69 years in good health. The genes are TRBV12-3 or TRBV12-4 and TRBJ2-3; 7 nucleotides align to TRBD2. The sequencing input was blood. CDR3 nucleotides: TGTGCCAGCAGCCCAAGCGGGATTAGCACAGATACGCAGTATTTT. As protein: CASSPSGISTDTQYF.